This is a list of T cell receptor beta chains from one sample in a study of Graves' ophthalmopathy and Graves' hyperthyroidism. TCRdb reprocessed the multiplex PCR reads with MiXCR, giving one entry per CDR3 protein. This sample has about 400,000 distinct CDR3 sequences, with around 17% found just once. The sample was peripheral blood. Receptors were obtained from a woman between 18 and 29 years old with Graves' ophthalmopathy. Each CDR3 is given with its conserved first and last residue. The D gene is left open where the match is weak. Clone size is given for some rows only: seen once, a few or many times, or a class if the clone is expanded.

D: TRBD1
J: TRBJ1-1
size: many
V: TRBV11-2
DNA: TGTGCCAGCAGGAAGCTTCGGACAGGGCGGAACACTGAAGCTTTCTTT
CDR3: CASRKLRTGRNTEAFF

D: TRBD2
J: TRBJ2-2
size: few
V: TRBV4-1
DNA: TGCGCCAGCAGCCAGACCGCTGTACTAGCGGGGGGGCGCTCCGGGGAGCTGTTTTTT
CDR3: CASSQTAVLAGGRSGELFF

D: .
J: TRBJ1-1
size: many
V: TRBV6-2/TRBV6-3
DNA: TGTGCCAGCAGTTACTCGAATGCAGGAAGAAGGACTGAAGCTTTCTTT
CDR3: CASSYSNAGRRTEAFF

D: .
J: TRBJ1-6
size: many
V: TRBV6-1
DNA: TGTGCCACCCCAGGGCTCGATTCACCCCTCCACTTT
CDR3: CATPGLDSPLHF

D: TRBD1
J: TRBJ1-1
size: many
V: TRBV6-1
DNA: TGTGCCAGCAGTCCCCGACAGGGAGAGAACACTGAAGCTTTCTTT
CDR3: CASSPRQGENTEAFF

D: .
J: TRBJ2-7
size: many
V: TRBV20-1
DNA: TGCAGTATTAATCGGGTGGGCCCCTACGAGCAGTACTTC
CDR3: CSINRVGPYEQYF

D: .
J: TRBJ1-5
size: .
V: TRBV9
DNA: TGTGCCAGCAGCCCCGGAGGCACCCTCGCGCAGCCCCAGCATTTT
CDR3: CASSPGGTLAQPQHF

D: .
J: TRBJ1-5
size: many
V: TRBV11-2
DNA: TGTGCCAGCAGCGCGTGGCCGGCAGGGAGCAATCAGCCCCAGCATTTT
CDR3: CASSAWPAGSNQPQHF

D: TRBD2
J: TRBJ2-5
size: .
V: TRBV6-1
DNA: TGTGCCAGCAGTACGGGACCTAGCGGGAGACCCTCAGAGACCCAGTACTTC
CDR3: CASSTGPSGRPSETQYF

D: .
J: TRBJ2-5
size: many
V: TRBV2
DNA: TGTGCCACCCGAACAGGGCCCAATAGCGAGACCCAGTACTTC
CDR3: CATRTGPNSETQYF

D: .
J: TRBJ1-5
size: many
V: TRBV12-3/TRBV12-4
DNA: TGTGCCAGCAGTTTACAGGGAAATCAGCCCCAGCATTTT
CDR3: CASSLQGNQPQHF

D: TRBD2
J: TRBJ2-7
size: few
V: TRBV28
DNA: TGTGCCAGCAGTTTTGTGGGAGGGCTCTACGAGCAGTACTTC
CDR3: CASSFVGGLYEQYF

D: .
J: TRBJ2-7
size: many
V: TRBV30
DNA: TGTGCCTGGAGTGTAGGCGATTACGAGCAGTACTTC
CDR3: CAWSVGDYEQYF

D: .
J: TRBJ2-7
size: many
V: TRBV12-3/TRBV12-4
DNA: TGTGCCAGCAGTCCGGTAGCGGAACCCTACGAGCAGTACTTC
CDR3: CASSPVAEPYEQYF

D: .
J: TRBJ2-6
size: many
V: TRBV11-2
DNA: TGTGCCAGCAGCTTAGATAGGTTGGACATCGCTGGGGCCAACGTCCTGACTTTC
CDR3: CASSLDRLDIAGANVLTF

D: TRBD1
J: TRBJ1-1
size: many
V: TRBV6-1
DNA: TGTGCCACCGAATCCACAGGGGGCTCGACTTTCTTT
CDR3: CATESTGGSTFF

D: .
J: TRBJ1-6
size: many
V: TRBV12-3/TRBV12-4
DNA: TGTGCCAGTAAAAGCTCCTATAATTCACCCCTCCACTTT
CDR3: CASKSSYNSPLHF

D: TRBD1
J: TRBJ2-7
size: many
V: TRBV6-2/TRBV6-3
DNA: TGTGCCAGCAACCGGGACAGGGAACCCTACGAGCAGTACTTC
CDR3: CASNRDREPYEQYF

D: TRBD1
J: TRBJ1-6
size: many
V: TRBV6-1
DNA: TGTGCCAGCAGGAGGGACAGCTCCTATAATTCACCCCTCCACTTT
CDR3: CASRRDSSYNSPLHF

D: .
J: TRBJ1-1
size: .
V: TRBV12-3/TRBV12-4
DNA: TGTGCCAGCCGAAAGACAGAGAACACTGAAGCTTTCTTT
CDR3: CASRKTENTEAFF

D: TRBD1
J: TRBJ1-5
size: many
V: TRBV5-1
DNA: TGCGCCAGCAGCTTGGGAGGGGCAGGGGGTCAGCCCCAGCATTTT
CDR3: CASSLGGAGGQPQHF

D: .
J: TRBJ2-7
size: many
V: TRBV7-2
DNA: TGTGCCAGCAGCCAATGGGGGGACGGCGAGCAGTACTTC
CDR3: CASSQWGDGEQYF

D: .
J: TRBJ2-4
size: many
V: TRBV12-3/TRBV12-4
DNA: TGTGCCAGCAGTTTGGTCCGGGTAGGAGACATTCAGTACTTC
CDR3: CASSLVRVGDIQYF

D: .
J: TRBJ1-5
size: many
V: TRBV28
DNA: TGTGCCAGCAGTTCAGGGTTGCAGCCCCAGCATTTT
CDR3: CASSSGLQPQHF

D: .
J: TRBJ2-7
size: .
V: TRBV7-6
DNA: TGTGCCAGCAGCCCCTCCCAGGGGCCGGGGAACGAGCAGTACTTC
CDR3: CASSPSQGPGNEQYF

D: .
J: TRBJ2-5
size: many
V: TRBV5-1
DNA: TGCGCCAGCAGAACCCTCCAAGAGACCCAGTACTTC
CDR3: CASRTLQETQYF

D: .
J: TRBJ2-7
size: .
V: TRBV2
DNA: TGTGCCAGCAGAGGGGACTTATACGAGCAGTACTTC
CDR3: CASRGDLYEQYF

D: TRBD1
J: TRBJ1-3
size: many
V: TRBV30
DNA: TGTGCCTCGAGGGGGGGGACAGCCTACTCTGGAAACACCATATATTTT
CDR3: CASRGGTAYSGNTIYF

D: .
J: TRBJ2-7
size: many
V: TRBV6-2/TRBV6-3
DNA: TGTGCCAGCAGTTACTCGACCGAGCAGTACTTC
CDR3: CASSYSTEQYF

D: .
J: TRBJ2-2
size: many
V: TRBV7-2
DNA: TGTGCCAGCAGCTTAGCGGTGTCCGTGAACACCGGGGAGCTGTTTTTT
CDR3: CASSLAVSVNTGELFF

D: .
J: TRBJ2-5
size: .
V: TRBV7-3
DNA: TGTGCCAGCAGCTTAAATGGGGACCAAGAGACCCAGTACTTC
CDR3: CASSLNGDQETQYF

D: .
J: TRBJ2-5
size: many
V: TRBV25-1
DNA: TGTGCCAGCAGTGATGGGATGGCGGAGACCCAGTACTTC
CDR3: CASSDGMAETQYF

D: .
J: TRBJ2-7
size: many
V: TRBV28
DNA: TGTGCCAGCAGTTTACCCCAGGTATCCTACGAGCAGTACTTC
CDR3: CASSLPQVSYEQYF

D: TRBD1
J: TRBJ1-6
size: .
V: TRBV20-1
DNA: TGCAGTGCTAGAGATCTGGGACAGGGGACTTCACCCCTCCACTTT
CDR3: CSARDLGQGTSPLHF

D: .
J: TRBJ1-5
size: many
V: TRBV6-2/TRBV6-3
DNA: TGTGCCAGCAGTTATACTCCCGGACTCTACAATCAGCCCCAGCATTTT
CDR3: CASSYTPGLYNQPQHF

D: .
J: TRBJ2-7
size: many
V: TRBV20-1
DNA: TGCAGTGCTAGCCGGGACGGCCAGACCTACGAGCAGTACTTC
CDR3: CSASRDGQTYEQYF

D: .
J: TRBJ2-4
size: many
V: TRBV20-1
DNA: TGCAGTGCTAATGAGCTCGGTGAACAGCACCTTCAGTACTTC
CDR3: CSANELGEQHLQYF

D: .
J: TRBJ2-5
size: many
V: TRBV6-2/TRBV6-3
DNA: TGTGGCCAGAAGGAGAGAGGTGGCCAAGAGACCCAGTACTTC
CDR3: CGQKERGGQETQYF

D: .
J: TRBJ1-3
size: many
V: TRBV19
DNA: TGTGCCAGTGCCCCAGACTCTGGAAACACCATATATTTT
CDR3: CASAPDSGNTIYF

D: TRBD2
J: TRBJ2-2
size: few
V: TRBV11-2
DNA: TGTGCCAGCAGCCGCACGGGACTAGCGGGAGCCGCGAACACCGGGGAGCTGTTTTTT
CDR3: CASSRTGLAGAANTGELFF

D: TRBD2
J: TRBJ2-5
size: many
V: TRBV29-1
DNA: TGCAGCGTTCTCCTGCGGGGGGAGACCCAGTACTTC
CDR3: CSVLLRGETQYF

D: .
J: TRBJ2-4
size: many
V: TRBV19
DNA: TGTGCCAGTAGTATCCTGGAGAGGTCCAAAAACATTCAGTACTTC
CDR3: CASSILERSKNIQYF

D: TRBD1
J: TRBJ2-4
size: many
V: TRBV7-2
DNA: TGTGCCAGCAGCTTTCGACAGGGGAAAAACATTCAGTACTTC
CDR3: CASSFRQGKNIQYF

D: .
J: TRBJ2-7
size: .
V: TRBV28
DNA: TGTGCCAGCAGCCCTATGGCTTTTAGCTCCTACGAGCAGTACTTC
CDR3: CASSPMAFSSYEQYF

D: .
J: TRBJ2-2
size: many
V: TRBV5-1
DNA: TGCGCCAGCAGCTTGGGGTTTAATGTAGGGCCGAACACCGGGGAGCTGTTTTTT
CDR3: CASSLGFNVGPNTGELFF

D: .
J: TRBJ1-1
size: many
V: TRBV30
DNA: TGTGCCTGGACTTCGGACGGTGAAGCTTTCTTT
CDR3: CAWTSDGEAFF

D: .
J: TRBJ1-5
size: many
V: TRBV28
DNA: TGTGCCAGCAGCATACCGGGACAGCCCCAGCATTTT
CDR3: CASSIPGQPQHF

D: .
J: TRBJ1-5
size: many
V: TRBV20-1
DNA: TGCAGTGCTAGATCGGGTGGGGGGGGGAATCAGCCCCAGCATTTT
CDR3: CSARSGGGGNQPQHF

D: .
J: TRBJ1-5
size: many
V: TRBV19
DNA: TGTGCCAGTAGTACCAGGGGAAGTAGCAATCAGCCCCAGCATTTT
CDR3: CASSTRGSSNQPQHF

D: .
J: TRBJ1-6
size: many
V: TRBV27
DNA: TGTGCCAGCAGTCCACCACGGGGATATAATTCACCCCTCCACTTT
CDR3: CASSPPRGYNSPLHF

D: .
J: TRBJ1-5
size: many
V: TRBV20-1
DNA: TGCAGTGCTAGTGGACGATCGCACGTTTCTAGCAATCAGCCCCAGCATTTT
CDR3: CSASGRSHVSSNQPQHF

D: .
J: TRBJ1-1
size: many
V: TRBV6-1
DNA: TGTGCCAGCGGCTGGAATCCGAACACTGAAGCTTTCTTT
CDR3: CASGWNPNTEAFF

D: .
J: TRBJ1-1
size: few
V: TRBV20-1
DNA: TGCAGTGCTATTGATCTTACAACGAACACTGAAGCTTTCTTT
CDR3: CSAIDLTTNTEAFF

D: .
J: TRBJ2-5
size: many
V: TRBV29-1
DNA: TGCAGCGGGTACAGGGAGATTGGGCCCCAAGAGACCCAGTACTTC
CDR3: CSGYREIGPQETQYF